The clone carrying this T cell receptor beta chain was seen a handful of times. What it binds is unknown. This sample stems from a study of vaccination and CD4 T cells after COVID-19. On the study more broadly: Two Hispanic individuals were among six male and four female convalescent patients.

The CDR3 loop spans 15 amino acids. V lost 3 bases, J lost 0 bases, and 9 bases lay in between. Germline CDR1 is SGHVS and CDR2 is FQNEAQ. The treatment was: approximately 11-day PBMC culture with coronavirus spike peptide pools or control peptides (ViraFEST assay). The Oncomine TCR Beta short-read assay generated sequence data from the DNA of cultured CD4+ T cells. TCRdb re-derived calls from the PCR reads in MiXCR, one entry per CDR3 protein. The sample lists some 11,000 distinct CDR3 sequences; roughly a fifth were seen once. The chain is built from TRBV7-8 and TRBJ1-5; TRBD1 is a possible D gene (6 bases). The clonotype was recovered from a human donor who received a COVID-19 vaccine. Here the sequenced sample was CD4+ T cells from blood, cultured in vitro, taken before SARS-CoV-2 vaccination. This chain's CDR3 is CASSFGTTSNQPQHF. The CDR3 region has the DNA TGTGCCAGCAGCTTTGGGACAACTAGCAATCAGCCCCAGCATTTT. The complete variable domain, with remaining parts taken from reference TRBV7-8 and TRBJ1-5, reads GAGVSQSPRYKVAKRGQDVALRCDPISGHVSLFWYQQALGQGPEFLTYFQNEAQLDKSGLPSDRFFAERPEGSVSTLKIQRTQQEDSAVYLCASSFGTTSNQPQHFGDGTRLSIL.